This is a list of T cell receptor beta chains from one sample in a study of graft-versus-host responses after intestinal transplantation. Their antigens are not known. The method was immunoSEQ multiplex PCR; TCRdb's version includes in-frame clones alone and lacks a portion of them. The data show approximately 90,000 clones, under 95% seen once. The sample consisted of unstimulated CD8+ T cells sorted from spleen or lymph node cells, taken before intestinal transplant. The receptors were gathered from a human donor who received an intestinal transplant. Each CDR3 is given with its conserved first and last residue. The D gene is left open where the match is weak. Only part of the rows carry a size: once, few, many, or a class if the clone is expanded.

V	D	size	J	CDR3	DNA
TRBV4-3	TRBD2	-	TRBJ2-1	CASSQETLAGGFYNEQFF	TGCGCCAGCAGCCAAGAAACCCTAGCGGGGGGGTTCTACAATGAGCAGTTCTTC
TRBV10-3	-	few	TRBJ1-4	CAISGPGKDEKLFF	TGTGCCATCAGTGGGCCAGGGAAGGATGAAAAACTGTTTTTT
TRBV14	TRBD2	-	TRBJ2-1	CASSQELGTSGHNEQFF	TGTGCCAGCAGCCAAGAACTCGGGACTAGCGGTCACAATGAGCAGTTCTTC
TRBV29-1	TRBD1	-	TRBJ2-7	CSVLTGEPSYEQYF	TGCAGCGTCCTAACAGGGGAACCCTCCTACGAGCAGTACTTC
TRBV19	-	-	TRBJ2-1	CASSIAGSGYNEQFF	TGTGCCAGTAGTATAGCGGGTTCGGGTTACAATGAGCAGTTCTTC
TRBV5-1	-	-	TRBJ2-3	CASSLSGATDTQYF	TGCGCCAGCAGCTTGTCGGGAGCGACAGATACGCAGTATTTT
TRBV7-6	TRBD1	-	TRBJ1-5	CASSLEGGDRASNQPQHF	TGTGCCAGCAGCTTAGAGGGGGGGGACAGGGCGAGTAATCAGCCCCAGCATTTT
TRBV21-1	-	few	TRBJ1-1	CATREAEAFF	TGTGCCACTCGGGAGGCTGAAGCTTTCTTT
TRBV27	-	few	TRBJ1-1	CASRGGTEAFF	TGTGCCAGCAGGGGGGGGACTGAAGCTTTCTTT
TRBV11-2	-	-	TRBJ2-4	CASSSGEPHNIQYF	TGTGCCAGCAGCTCAGGGGAGCCGCACAACATTCAGTACTTC
TRBV4-3	-	-	TRBJ2-7	CASSQERAGVYEQYF	TGCGCCAGCAGCCAAGAGAGGGCAGGGGTCTACGAGCAGTACTTC
TRBV5-6	TRBD2	-	TRBJ2-1	CASSFLTSGGGEQFF	TGTGCCAGCAGCTTTTTGACCAGCGGGGGTGGAGAGCAGTTCTTC
TRBV15	-	-	TRBJ2-7	CATSGWDGEENEQYF	TGTGCCACCAGCGGCTGGGACGGGGAGGAGAACGAGCAGTACTTC
TRBV7-2	-	-	TRBJ1-3	CASSLSLTDGNTIYF	TGTGCCAGCAGCTTAAGTCTTACAGACGGAAACACCATATATTTT
TRBV7-2	-	-	TRBJ2-1	CASSSINEQFF	TGTGCCAGCAGCAGCATCAATGAGCAGTTCTTC
TRBV27	-	-	TRBJ1-1	CASSLSREGFTEAFF	TGTGCCAGCAGTTTAAGCAGGGAAGGTTTCACTGAAGCTTTCTTT
TRBV6-1	TRBD1	-	TRBJ1-2	CASSKQGHYGYTF	TGTGCCAGCAGTAAACAGGGGCACTATGGCTACACCTTC
TRBV12-1	-	-	TRBJ2-3	CASSLYRGRTDTQYF	TGTGCCAGCAGCTTGTACAGGGGGCGGACAGATACGCAGTATTTT
TRBV2	TRBD2	-	TRBJ2-2	CASSDRISGGASGELFF	TGTGCCAGCAGTGATAGAATTAGCGGGGGGGCGTCCGGGGAGCTGTTTTTT
TRBV14	-	-	TRBJ2-7	CASSQGGRSEQYF	TGTGCCAGCAGCCAAGGGGGCAGGTCCGAGCAGTACTTC
TRBV29-1	TRBD1	-	TRBJ2-7	CSVDTPGTGGSYEQYF	TGCAGCGTTGATACCCCCGGGACAGGGGGCTCCTACGAGCAGTACTTC
TRBV19	-	-	TRBJ1-5	CASRRGVGNQPQHF	TGTGCCAGTAGACGGGGGGTGGGGAATCAGCCCCAGCATTTT
TRBV7-9	-	-	TRBJ1-1	CVSSLGGGNTEAFF	TGTGTCAGCAGCTTAGGAGGGGGGAACACTGAAGCTTTCTTT
TRBV13	TRBD2	once	TRBJ2-3	CASSSRTSGGRDTQYF	TGTGCCAGCAGCTCTCGGACTAGCGGGGGGCGGGATACGCAGTATTTT
TRBV14	TRBD2	-	TRBJ2-7	CASSPRTSGGVFYEQYF	TGTGCCAGCAGCCCTAGGACTAGCGGGGGGGTTTTTTACGAGCAGTACTTC
TRBV6-6	-	-	TRBJ2-7	CASFPGQGDEQYF	TGTGCCAGCTTCCCGGGCCAGGGCGACGAGCAGTACTTC
TRBV4-3	-	-	TRBJ2-2	CASSEDTGELFF	TGCGCCAGCAGCGAGGACACCGGGGAGCTGTTTTTT
TRBV7-9	-	-	TRBJ2-5	CASSSGTHLRETQYF	TGTGCCAGCAGCTCAGGGACACACCTTCGGGAGACCCAGTACTTC
TRBV4-3	-	-	TRBJ2-7	CASSQGRGAYEQYF	TGCGCCAGCAGCCAAGGGAGGGGAGCCTACGAGCAGTACTTC
TRBV7-8	TRBD2	-	TRBJ2-1	CASSFLGLAEIYNEQFF	TGTGCCAGCAGCTTCCTCGGACTAGCGGAGATTTACAATGAGCAGTTCTTC
TRBV27	-	-	TRBJ1-2	CASSRGLGYTF	TGTGCCAGCAGCCGGGGGTTAGGCTACACCTTC
TRBV4-3	-	-	TRBJ2-7	CASSQDRVSYEQYF	TGCGCCAGCAGCCAAGATCGGGTCTCCTACGAGCAGTACTTC
TRBV19	TRBD2	-	TRBJ2-7	CASSKRGDYEQYF	TGTGCCAGTAGTAAGCGGGGAGACTACGAGCAGTACTTC
TRBV29-1	-	-	TRBJ1-1	CSVFLGQMEAFF	TGCAGCGTTTTCCTCGGACAGATGGAAGCTTTCTTT
TRBV27	TRBD2	-	TRBJ2-7	CASAPNSGDTYEQYF	TGTGCCAGCGCCCCCAATAGCGGGGATACCTACGAGCAGTACTTC
TRBV11-2	-	-	TRBJ1-2	CASSPTGTDGYTF	TGTGCCAGCAGTCCTACAGGGACCGACGGCTACACCTTC
TRBV5-4	TRBD1	-	TRBJ1-2	CASSPGGGYTF	TGTGCCAGCAGCCCAGGGGGAGGCTACACCTTC
TRBV12-2	-	-	TRBJ2-7	CASRSWTGLAGTYEQYF	TGTGCAAGTCGCTCTTGGACGGGGCTAGCGGGGACTTACGAGCAGTACTTC
TRBV4-3	-	-	TRBJ2-1	CASSQDRGYNEQFF	TGCGCCAGCAGCCAAGACAGGGGATACAATGAGCAGTTCTTC
TRBV4-3	-	few	TRBJ1-4	CASSQDRFVAATNEKLFF	TGCGCCAGCAGCCAAGATAGGTTTGTAGCGGCAACTAATGAAAAACTGTTTTTT
TRBV6-6	TRBD2	once	TRBJ2-3	CASNSGATDTQYF	TGTGCCAGCAATAGCGGGGCCACAGATACGCAGTATTTT
TRBV14	TRBD1	-	TRBJ1-1	CASSQDQGARTEAFF	TGTGCCAGCAGCCAAGATCAGGGGGCGCGGACTGAAGCTTTCTTT
TRBV11-3	TRBD1	-	TRBJ1-1	CASSLGVSGQLNTEAFF	TGTGCCAGCAGCTTAGGAGTTTCGGGACAGCTGAACACTGAAGCTTTCTTT
TRBV10-1	TRBD1	-	TRBJ1-4	CATTGGREKLFF	TGCGCCACCACAGGGGGGCGAGAAAAACTGTTTTTT
TRBV4-1	TRBD2	-	TRBJ2-2	CASSQEVLAGGQNGELFF	TGCGCCAGCAGCCAAGAGGTCCTAGCGGGGGGGCAAAACGGGGAGCTGTTTTTT
TRBV30	TRBD2	-	TRBJ2-3	CAWSGLGTSGADTQYF	TGTGCCTGGAGCGGGCTCGGGACTAGCGGGGCAGATACGCAGTATTTT
TRBV27	TRBD2	-	TRBJ2-5	CASSLAGGGYQETQYF	TGTGCCAGCAGTTTAGCGGGAGGGGGGTACCAAGAGACCCAGTACTTC
TRBV4-3	TRBD1	-	TRBJ2-3	CASSQTGSTDTQYF	TGCGCCAGCAGCCAGACAGGGAGCACAGATACGCAGTATTTT
TRBV13	-	-	TRBJ2-1	CASRQRQYNEQFF	TGTGCCAGCAGGCAACGACAGTACAATGAGCAGTTCTTC
TRBV6-6	-	few	TRBJ1-4	CASTPQGSEKLFF	TGTGCCAGCACCCCACAGGGTAGTGAAAAACTGTTTTTT
TRBV30	-	-	TRBJ2-1	CAWTLYNNEQFF	TGTGCCTGGACTTTGTATAACAATGAGCAGTTCTTC
TRBV14	-	-	TRBJ1-1	CASSPVANTEAFF	TGTGCCAGCAGCCCGGTCGCGAACACTGAAGCTTTCTTT
TRBV4-3	-	-	TRBJ2-3	CASSQDPVSTDTQYF	TGCGCCAGCAGCCAAGACCCCGTCTCCACAGATACGCAGTATTTT
TRBV5-1	-	-	TRBJ2-7	CASSLVPELSYEQYF	TGCGCCAGCAGCTTGGTGCCAGAACTATCCTACGAGCAGTACTTC
TRBV5-6	TRBD1	-	TRBJ2-7	CASSWDGTGFAYEQYF	TGTGCCAGCAGCTGGGACGGGACAGGGTTCGCCTACGAGCAGTACTTC